One sample yielded the 11 T cell receptor beta chains listed below, sequenced in a study of shared clonotypes between healthy human individuals. The method was immunoSEQ multiplex PCR; TCRdb's version includes in-frame clones alone and lacks a portion of them. The sample contains about 1.5 million clones, about 98% of which appear only once. The sample was naive CD4+ T cells sorted from blood. Subset meaning: CD45RA+ positively selected. The receptors come from a man aged 25 to 45 in good health.

CDR3 nucleotides: TGTGCCAGCAGCCCCAAGCTCAGCCCTAATGAAAAACTGTTTTTT. It codes for CASSPKLSPNEKLFF. The chain carries TRBV9 and TRBJ1-4; no clear D. From germline, CDR1 is SGDLS and CDR2 YYNGEE. Trimming shortened V by 4 bases and J by 3 bases, and 13 bases separated the two germline ends. The CDR3 is made up of 15 amino acids.

This rearrangement joins TRBV18 to TRBJ2-1; 12 bases map to TRBD2. The CDR3 runs to 15 residues. The germline V gene encodes CDR1 KGHSH and CDR2 LQKENI. V shed 1 base and J 8 bases; nucleotides not matched to a gene: 3. CDR3 DNA: TGTGCCAGCTCACCACGACTAGCGGGAGTAGATGAGCAGTTCTTC. Its translation: CASSPRLAGVDEQFF.

The chain joins TRBV21-1 to TRBJ2-6. TRBV21-1 represents a pseudogene. The CDR3 loop spans 24 amino acids. CDR3 protein: CASSKEGRLPGNCCRPSGANVLTF. In DNA, the CDR3 is TGTGCCAGCAGCAAAGAAGGTCGGCTTCCCGGAAATTGCTGCCGTCCCTCTGGGGCCAACGTCCTGACTTTC.

The V gene is TRBV2, the J gene TRBJ1-5, with no clear D. CDR1 and CDR2 (germline): SNHLY, FYNNEI. V was shortened by 6 bases and J by 4 bases, with 19 bases between the two germline ends. The CDR3 is 16 amino acids. CDR3 coding DNA: TGTGCCAGCAGCGCCCTAGGAAACGAGAGGAATCAGCCCCAGCATTTT. Encoded protein: CASSALGNERNQPQHF.

This sequence joins TRBV7-2 and TRBJ2-5; D may be TRBD1 (5 bases). This CDR3 region has 17 residues. V lost 1 base and J 1 base, leaving 16 bases between the germline ends. Germline CDR1 SGHTA, CDR2 FQGNSA. CDR3 amino acids: CASSLGVGHPTQETQYF. CDR3 in DNA: TGTGCCAGCAGCTTAGGGGTGGGGCACCCCACCCAAGAGACCCAGTACTTC.

This clone was counted once. The chain uses TRBV27 and TRBJ2-3; TRBD2 agrees at 11 bases. The CDR3 extends over 16 amino acids. Germline CDR1 is MNHEY and CDR2 is SMNVEV (reference sequence). V shed 6 bases, J shed 2 bases, and the junction held 7 bases outside the gene matches. CDR3 nucleotides: TGTGCCAGCAGAACGACTAGCGGGACATACACAGATACGCAGTATTTT. The encoded protein is CASRTTSGTYTDTQYF.

V is TRBV7-9 and J is TRBJ2-7, with a tentative D call TRBD1 (6 bases). The CDR3 has 14 amino acids. The germline gives CDR1 SEHNR, CDR2 FQNEAQ (reference sequence). The V end was cut by 2 bases, the J end by 5 bases, with 13 bases between. The CDR3 protein is CASSLRGGSHEQYF. CDR3 nucleotide sequence: TGTGCCAGCAGCTTAAGAGGGGGAAGTCACGAGCAGTACTTC.

The CDR3 region is CASSPAGRGYEQYF. DNA for the CDR3: TGTGCCAGCAGCCCCGCCGGGAGGGGGTACGAGCAGTACTTC. This rearrangement joins TRBV9 to TRBJ2-7; 8 nucleotides match TRBD2. V shed 4 bases and J 4 bases; nucleotides not matched to a gene: 7. Germline V gives CDR1 SGDLS, CDR2 YYNGEE. This CDR3 region has 14 residues.

This chain links TRBV5-1 with TRBJ2-3; 11 bases agree with TRBD2. The CDR3 is 16 residues long. Germline CDR1 reads SGHRS; CDR2 reads YFSETQ. Germline trimming cut 4 bases from V and 4 bases from J; bases unmatched to any gene: 8. Here the CDR3 DNA reads TGCGCCAGCAGCAAACTAGCGGGAGTGAGGGCAGATACGCAGTATTTT. This sequence encodes CASSKLAGVRADTQYF.

The chain joins TRBV7-9 to TRBJ2-6; 8 bases are a match to TRBD1. Germline CDR1 and CDR2: SEHNR and FQNEAQ (reference sequence). With 5 bases clipped from V and 4 bases from J, the junction kept 10 bases outside the gene matches. The length of the CDR3 is 17 residues. CDR3 DNA sequence: TGTGCCAGCAGCCCCGGGACAGGACGTTCCGGGGCCAACGTCCTGACTTTC. Translated, it gives CASSPGTGRSGANVLTF.

The chain uses TRBV12-5 and TRBJ2-1; TRBD2 matches 7 bases. CDR3 length equals 19 residues. Germline CDR1 reads LGHNT; CDR2 reads FRNRAP. V was clipped by 0 bases and J by 1 base; unmatched bases: 12. The CDR3 nucleotides are TGTGCTAGTGGTTTGGTACTTGGATCGGGGGGACTTTCCTACAATGAGCAGTTCTTC. Its protein product is CASGLVLGSGGLSYNEQFF.